One and the same sample provided the 6 T cell receptor beta chains below, sequenced in a study of CD8+ T cells in alopecia areata. Treatment indicated: oral pan-JAK inhibitor, 5-10 mg twice daily. cDNA prepared by RNA extraction and subsequent reverse transcription served as the template for sequencing. Method: immunoSEQ multiplex PCR; TCRdb's copy keeps in-frame clones and lacks some. This sample has approximately 280,000 clones; more than 45% occur once, and the top ten carry less than 2%. The source material was CD4+ T cells sorted from blood, sampled at week 24, from a patient treated with tofacitinib. These receptors came from a human donor with alopecia areata.

The V call is TRBV7-2, the J call TRBJ2-7; no definite D call. The CDR3 contains 15 residues. Germline V CDR1 and CDR2: SGHTA, FQGNSA. The V end was cut by 2 bases, the J end by 1 base, with 12 bases between. The CDR3 nucleotides are TGTGCCAGCAGCTTAATCCCGGGCAGGTCCTACGAGCAGTACTTC. It yields the protein CASSLIPGRSYEQYF.

The chain employs TRBV9 and TRBJ2-4; 9 positions agree with TRBD1. J lost 0 bases, V lost 3 bases, and 10 bases had no gene match. The germline V gene has CDR1 SGDLS and CDR2 YYNGEE. The CDR3 extends over 18 amino acids. The CDR3 coding sequence is TGTGCCAGCAGCGCAGACTTACAGGGGGCGAAAGCCAAAAACATTCAGTACTTC. Its translation: CASSADLQGAKAKNIQYF.

V gene TRBV30 combines with J gene TRBJ1-1; D remains ambiguous. The length of the CDR3 is 11 residues. V was cut by 8 bases and J by 11 bases, with 18 bases left in between. From germline, CDR1 is GTSNPN and CDR2 SVGIG (reference sequence). As DNA, the CDR3 is TGTGCCCAAACATCCGGATCCAGGGCTTTCTTT. Translated, it gives CAQTSGSRAFF.

The V call is TRBV7-2, the J call TRBJ2-7, with 10 bases fitting TRBD2. The CDR3 runs 16 residues. Losses at the gene ends were 2 bases for V and 4 bases for J; bases not matched to a gene: 8. Germline lookup yields CDR1 SGHTA and CDR2 FQGNSA. CDR3 coding DNA: TGTGCCAGCAGCTTATCCCCTAGCGGGGGTCGGTACGAGCAGTACTTC. Translating it yields CASSLSPSGGRYEQYF.

The table lists this clone with a few counts. The chain couples TRBV30 to TRBJ1-3; 8 nucleotides line up with TRBD1. Germline trimming cut 3 bases from V and 1 base from J; bases unmatched to any gene: 5. The CDR3 loop spans 15 amino acids. Germline CDR1 is GTSNPN and CDR2 is SVGIG (reference sequence). The CDR3 loop is CAWRQTGGSGNTIYF. CDR3 sequence (DNA): TGTGCCTGGAGGCAAACAGGGGGTTCTGGAAACACCATATATTTT.

V usage is TRBV5-4 and J usage is TRBJ1-6; 7 bases line up with TRBD1. The germline V gene has CDR1 SGHNT and CDR2 YYREEE (reference sequence). CDR3 size: 18 residues. The V and J ends lost 0 bases and 2 bases, in that order; junction bases with no gene match: 8. CDR3 nucleotides: TGTGCCAGCAGCTTGGGAACAGGGGACAGCGCCTATAATTCACCCCTCCACTTT. This translates into CASSLGTGDSAYNSPLHF.